The clone carrying this T cell receptor beta chain has just a few counts. What it binds is not known. The entry originates in a study of Ad26.COV2.S vaccination and SARS-CoV-2 variants. Overall study: The authors gave Ad26.COV2.S intramuscularly, either once or twice 56 days apart. Overall study findings and caveats: The authors reported substantial breadth in spike-specific CD8+ and CD4+ T cell responses after vaccination. Among vaccine recipients, spike-specific TCR breadth exceeded that of placebo recipients.

The ends lost 6 bases at V and 0 bases at J; junction bases unmatched: 8. Germline CDR1 reads LNHDA; CDR2 reads SQIVND (reference sequence). The CDR3 is 17 residues long. Regarding treatment: about 20 received Ad26.COV2.S at low or high dose, single or two shots; roughly five received placebo; per-sample allocation not given. Day 63 after the first vaccine or placebo injection was the time point for sampling. An 18-55-year-old adult in Boston served as donor. Some clones are missing from TCRdb's copy, which holds only in-frame ones; the method was immunoSEQ multiplex PCR. The table lists some 350,000 clones, roughly 85% of them singletons.

The chain is built from TRBV19 and TRBJ2-6; 7 positions match TRBD2. This sequence was found in a person aged 18 to 59 who received the Ad26.COV2.S COVID-19 vaccine or a placebo. Sequencing used peripheral blood, obtained in a trial of Ad26.COV2.S vaccine versus placebo. Here the CDR3 DNA reads TGTGCCAGTAGCGGGGAGGGCCCTAACTCTGGGGCCAACGTCCTGACTTTC. Translation gives CASSGEGPNSGANVLTF.